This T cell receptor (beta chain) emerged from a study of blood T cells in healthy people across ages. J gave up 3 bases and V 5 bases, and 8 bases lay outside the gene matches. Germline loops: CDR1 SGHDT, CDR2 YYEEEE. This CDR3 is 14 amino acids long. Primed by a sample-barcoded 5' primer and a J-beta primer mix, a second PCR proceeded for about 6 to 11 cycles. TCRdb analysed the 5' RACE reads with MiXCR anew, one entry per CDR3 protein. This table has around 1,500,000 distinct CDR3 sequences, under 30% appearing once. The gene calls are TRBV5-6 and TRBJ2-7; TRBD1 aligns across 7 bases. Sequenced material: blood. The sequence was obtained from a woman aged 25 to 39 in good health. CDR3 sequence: CASSRDSGNYEQYF. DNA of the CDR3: TGTGCCAGCAGTAGGGACAGTGGAAACTACGAGCAGTACTTC. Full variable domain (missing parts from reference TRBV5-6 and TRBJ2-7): DAGVTQSPTHLIKTRGQQVTLRCSPKSGHDTVSWYQQALGQGPQFIFQYYEEEERQRGNFPDRFSGHQFPNYSSELNVNALLLGDSALYLCASSRDSGNYEQYFGPGTRLTVT.